Shown below are 17 T cell receptor beta chains from a single sample sequenced in a study of blood T cell repertoires in COVID-19. Assay used: immunoSEQ multiplex PCR; TCRdb lists only in-frame clones, some missing. The data contain tens of thousands of clones, around four fifths of them singletons. The sample taken for sequencing was peripheral blood. Receptors were obtained from a man in his sixties or seventies with acute or convalescent COVID-19.

The chain links TRBV28 to TRBJ2-7, with D perhaps matching TRBD2 (6 bases). The CDR3 is made up of 15 amino acids. V was clipped by 4 bases and J by 6 bases, with 19 bases between them. The germline gives CDR1 MDHEN, CDR2 SYDVKM. CDR3 nucleotide sequence: TGTGCCAGCAGTTCTGGGGGGTTAGAGCTTGGCGAGCAGTACTTC. Its protein is CASSSGGLELGEQYF.

The V and J genes are TRBV4-1 and TRBJ2-5; TRBD2 matches at 9 bases. CDR3 length: 16 residues. The germline V gene encodes CDR1 MGHRA and CDR2 YSYEKL. Trimming took 4 bases from V and 2 from J; bases not matched to a gene: 8. CDR3 amino acids: CASSLNPLAGQETQYF. Here the CDR3 DNA reads TGCGCCAGCAGCCTCAACCCACTAGCGGGTCAAGAGACCCAGTACTTC.

This chain connects TRBV11-3 to TRBJ2-1; 8 nucleotides agree with TRBD2. Germline trimming cut 4 bases from V and 5 bases from J; bases unmatched to any gene: 7. The CDR3 extends over 15 amino acids. Germline V CDR1 and CDR2: SGHNT, YENEEA. The CDR3 loop reads CASSWGSGRDNEQFF. Written as DNA, the CDR3 is TGTGCCAGCAGCTGGGGAAGCGGGAGAGACAATGAGCAGTTCTTC.

V and J are TRBV19 and TRBJ2-7; 10 positions match TRBD2. The V gene's germline CDR1 is LNHDA and CDR2 SQIVND (reference sequence). This CDR3 is 14 amino acids long. V lost 4 bases and J lost 7; bases outside the gene matches: 7. The CDR3 sequence: CASSTQGGLAEQYF. CDR3 coding DNA: TGTGCCAGTAGTACCCAAGGGGGACTAGCGGAGCAGTACTTC.

This clone was picked up one time. This chain links TRBV2 with TRBJ2-3, with 11 bases identical to TRBD2. CDR1 and CDR2 (germline): SNHLY, FYNNEI. After removal of 6 bases from V and 0 bases from J, the junction contained 5 bases not matched to a gene. The CDR3 is 16 residues long. The CDR3 DNA reads TGTGCCAGCAGCCGGGGACTAGCGGCTAGCACAGATACGCAGTATTTT. The encoded protein is CASSRGLAASTDTQYF.

The genes are TRBV12-5 and TRBJ2-3; no clear D gene. The germline gives CDR1 LGHNT, CDR2 FRNRAP. V was trimmed by 8 bases and J by 3 bases, leaving 6 bases between them. The CDR3 has 11 amino acids. This CDR3 is CASIRTDTQYF. Here the CDR3 DNA reads TGTGCTAGTATCCGGACAGATACGCAGTATTTT.

This clone was found a few times. This chain connects TRBV19 to TRBJ1-5; 7 nucleotides align to TRBD1. Looked up from germline, CDR1 is LNHDA and CDR2 is SQIVND (reference sequence). After removal of 9 bases from V and 6 bases from J, the junction contained 11 bases not matched to a gene. The CDR3 covers 14 residues. CDR3 protein: CASQGQYFIQPQHF. The CDR3 DNA sequence: TGTGCCAGCCAGGGACAGTATTTCATTCAGCCCCAGCATTTT.

The chain employs TRBV5-1 and TRBJ2-7; weak D call: TRBD2 (6 bases). The CDR3 has 15 residues. Trimming took 0 bases from V and 2 from J, leaving 12 bases between them. Germline V gene lookup returns CDR1 SGHRS and CDR2 YFSETQ. CDR3 protein: CASSLEAGSPYEQYF. In nucleotides, the CDR3 is TGCGCCAGCAGCTTGGAAGCGGGCAGCCCCTACGAGCAGTACTTC. Complete variable domain (other parts from reference TRBV5-1 and TRBJ2-7): KAGVTQTPRYLIKTRGQQVTLSCSPISGHRSVSWYQQTPGQGLQFLFEYFSETQRNKGNFPGRFSGRQFSNSRSEMNVSTLELGDSALYLCASSLEAGSPYEQYFGPGTRLTVT.

The chain uses TRBV7-9 and TRBJ2-3; TRBD2 agrees at 7 bases. CDR3 size: 12 residues. In germline, CDR1 is SEHNR, CDR2 FQNEAQ (reference sequence). V was clipped by 5 bases and J by 8 bases; unmatched bases: 4. The CDR3 DNA sequence: TGTGCCAGCAGCCCCAGCGGGGTTACGCAGTATTTT. It translates to CASSPSGVTQYF.

The chain has TRBV3-1 (or the pseudogene TRBV3-2) and TRBJ2-1; TRBD2 aligns across 8 bases. The CDR3 consists of 15 residues. Germline assignment: CDR1 LGHDT and CDR2 YNNKEL (reference sequence). V gave up 3 bases and J gave up 5 bases; unmatched junction bases: 6. CDR3 amino acids: CASSQGRGANNEQFF. In DNA, the CDR3 is TGTGCCAGCAGCCAGGGGCGGGGGGCCAACAATGAGCAGTTCTTC.

The chain couples TRBV18 to TRBJ1-2, with a weak D call TRBD1 (6 bases). The CDR3 has 18 residues. Germline V lookup: CDR1 KGHSH, CDR2 LQKENI. The V and J ends lost 1 base and 0 bases respectively, with 18 bases between them. CDR3 DNA sequence: TGTGCCAGCTCACCACAAGGACGGGCCCAGGGGACTAACTATGGCTACACCTTC. Its protein product is CASSPQGRAQGTNYGYTF.

As DNA, the CDR3 is TGTGCCAGCAGCCAATGGGACAGGGGCTCTGAAAAACTGTTTTTT. Translating gives CASSQWDRGSEKLFF. V gene TRBV14 combines with J gene TRBJ1-4; TRBD1 matches 10 bases. The CDR3 has 15 amino acids. Germline CDR1 reads SGHDN; CDR2 reads FVKESK. V was pared by 2 bases and J by 7 bases, with 4 bases of the junction left unmatched.

This sequence joins TRBV7-2 and TRBJ2-5; tentative D call: TRBD2 (6 bases). The length of the CDR3 is 15 residues. Trimming took off 6 bases at V and 5 bases at J, with 19 bases between the two ends. Germline V gives CDR1 SGHTA, CDR2 FQGNSA. The CDR3: CASSWARGGWETQYF. The CDR3 nucleotides read TGTGCCAGCAGTTGGGCGCGGGGAGGATGGGAGACCCAGTACTTC.

This chain joins TRBV2 and TRBJ2-7, with TRBD2 matching over 14 bases. Germline CDR1 reads SNHLY; CDR2 reads FYNNEI. The V gene end was trimmed by 5 bases and the J gene end by 2 bases; junction bases not matched to a gene: 11. This CDR3 comprises 18 residues. The chain's CDR3 is CASSSGTSGGENPYEQYF. The CDR3 DNA follows: TGTGCCAGCAGTTCCGGGACTAGCGGGGGCGAGAACCCCTACGAGCAGTACTTC.

The chain carries TRBV3-1 (or the pseudogene TRBV3-2) and TRBJ1-6; 7 bases are shared with TRBD1. The CDR3 contains 14 residues. CDR1 is LGHDT and CDR2 is YNNKEL in the germline V gene (reference sequence). V lost 5 bases, J lost 10 bases, and 8 bases stayed unmatched. The CDR3 spells CASSSGTVGSPLHF. In DNA, the CDR3 is TGTGCCAGCAGCTCCGGGACAGTGGGGTCACCCCTCCACTTT.

The V call is TRBV2, the J call TRBJ1-4; possibly TRBD1 for D (5 bases). Germline CDR1 reads SNHLY; CDR2 reads FYNNEI. The CDR3 has 15 amino acids. V was cut by 7 bases and J by 3 bases, with 15 bases left in between. CDR3 loop: CASKRRGTANEKLFF. The DNA of the CDR3 is TGTGCCAGCAAAAGGAGGGGCACGGCTAATGAAAAACTGTTTTTT.

J is TRBJ1-1 and V is TRBV6-5; D may be TRBD1 (5 bases). Per germline, CDR1 MNHEY and CDR2 SVGAGI. CDR3 size: 14 residues. V was clipped by 6 bases and J by 6 bases, with 17 bases between them. The CDR3 reads CASRQSSGGAEAFF. DNA of the CDR3: TGTGCCAGCAGGCAGAGTTCGGGGGGTGCTGAAGCTTTCTTT.